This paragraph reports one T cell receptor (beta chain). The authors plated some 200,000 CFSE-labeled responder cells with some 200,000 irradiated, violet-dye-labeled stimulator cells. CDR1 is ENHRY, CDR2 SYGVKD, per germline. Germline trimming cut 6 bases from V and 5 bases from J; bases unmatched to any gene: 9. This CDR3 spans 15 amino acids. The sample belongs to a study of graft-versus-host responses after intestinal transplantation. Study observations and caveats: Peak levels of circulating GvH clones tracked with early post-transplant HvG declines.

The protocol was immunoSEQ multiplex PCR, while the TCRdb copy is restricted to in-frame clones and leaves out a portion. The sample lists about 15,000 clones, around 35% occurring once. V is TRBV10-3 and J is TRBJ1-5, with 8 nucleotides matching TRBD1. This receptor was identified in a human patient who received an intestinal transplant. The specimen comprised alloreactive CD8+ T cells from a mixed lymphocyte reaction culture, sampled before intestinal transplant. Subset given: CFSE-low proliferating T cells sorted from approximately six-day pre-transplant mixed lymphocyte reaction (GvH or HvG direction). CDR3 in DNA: TGTGCCATCAGCGGAGCCGGGACAGGAGATCAGCCCCAGCATTTT. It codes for CAISGAGTGDQPQHF.